A selection of T cell receptor beta chains follows, all from one sample in a study of regulatory T cells in long-lasting Graves disease. MiXCR was run by TCRdb on the multiplex PCR reads, yielding one entry per CDR3 protein. The repertoire holds about 470,000 distinct CDR3 sequences, with 15% as singletons. This sample was shared with a second study, whose subject was T cells in Graves' hyperthyroidism and ophthalmopathy.

This sample comprised peripheral blood mononuclear cells (PBMCs), obtained at new diagnosis, from a patient treated with antithyroid drugs. Source of these receptors: a woman aged 25 to 45 with Graves disease. The CDR3 runs from the conserved cysteine through the conserved F or W. D genes are given only for firm matches. Not all rows give a size; the values are once, few, many and, for expanded clones, a class.

J gene,D gene,V gene,clone size,CDR3 DNA,CDR3 protein
TRBJ2-1,NA,TRBV6-5,few,TGTGCCAGCAGTTACTCGAGGGCTTTTGAGCAGTTCTTC,CASSYSRAFEQFF
TRBJ2-2,NA,TRBV27,NA,TGTGCCAGCAGTCCCACCCACACCGGGGAGCTGTTTTTT,CASSPTHTGELFF
TRBJ1-5,TRBD1,TRBV29-1,NA,TGCAGCGTTGGAACAGGGGATATCAATCAGCCCCAGCATTTT,CSVGTGDINQPQHF
TRBJ2-2,TRBD2,TRBV11-1,many,TGTGCCAGCAGCTTCTTGACTAGCGACGGGGAGCTGTTTTTT,CASSFLTSDGELFF
TRBJ1-1,NA,TRBV5-1,many,TGCGCCAGCAGCTTTGACAGTTTCAAGAACACTGAAGCTTTCTTT,CASSFDSFKNTEAFF
TRBJ2-7,TRBD2,TRBV7-9,NA,TGTGCCAGCACCCTCTCAGCGGGAGTCTACGAGCAGTACTTC,CASTLSAGVYEQYF
TRBJ2-7,TRBD2,TRBV29-1,many,TGCAGCGTTGCGGGGGGTTCAAGGAGTGAGCAGTACTTC,CSVAGGSRSEQYF
TRBJ1-2,NA,TRBV30,many,TGTGCCTGGAAGGTCTATGGCTACACCTTC,CAWKVYGYTF
TRBJ2-7,NA,TRBV10-1,many,TGCGCCAGCACCACTGACCCAGCCTACGAGCAGTACTTC,CASTTDPAYEQYF
TRBJ1-5,TRBD1,TRBV12-3/TRBV12-4,many,TGTGCCAGCAGCCCTGGGACAGGGCTGAATCAGCCCCAGCATTTT,CASSPGTGLNQPQHF
TRBJ2-5,TRBD1,TRBV18,NA,TGTGCCAGCTCACCACCTGCGACAGGGGTAGGGGAGACCCAGTACTTC,CASSPPATGVGETQYF
TRBJ1-6,NA,TRBV24-1,few,TGTGCCACCAGTGGGAGCCCCGACCACTTT,CATSGSPDHF
TRBJ1-1,NA,TRBV6-1,few,TGTGCCAGCACCCTCGGGATTACTCAATGGGACACTGAAGCTTTCTTT,CASTLGITQWDTEAFF
TRBJ2-6,NA,TRBV25-1,many,TGTGCCAGCAGTGAGGCTAGTTCCTCCTCTGGGGCCAACGTCCTGACTTTC,CASSEASSSSGANVLTF
TRBJ2-1,NA,TRBV14,few,TGTGCCGGGGCTAGCGAATACAATGAGCAGTTCTTC,CAGASEYNEQFF
TRBJ1-4,NA,TRBV6-1,many,TGTGCCAGCAGTACTGAGTACACTCGGGGGGAAAAACTGTTTTTT,CASSTEYTRGEKLFF
TRBJ2-1,TRBD2,TRBV7-3,many,TGTGCCAGCAGCTTAAACGGTGGCCTAGCGGGAGCCCATGAGCAGTTCTTC,CASSLNGGLAGAHEQFF
TRBJ1-5,NA,TRBV20-1,many,TGCAGTGCTAGAGGGCAGTTCAATCAGCCCCAGCATTTT,CSARGQFNQPQHF
TRBJ1-4,NA,TRBV12-3/TRBV12-4,many,TGTGCCAGCAGTTATAAGGGTGGGAATGAAAAACTGTTTTTT,CASSYKGGNEKLFF
TRBJ2-5,NA,TRBV20-1,many,TGCAGTGCTAAGACAGGAGCCGAGACCCAGTACTTC,CSAKTGAETQYF
TRBJ1-6,NA,TRBV27,many,TGTGCCAGCAGTTTAACAGCGGGATCCCATAATTCACCCCTCCACTTT,CASSLTAGSHNSPLHF
TRBJ2-7,TRBD1,TRBV28,many,TGTGCCAGCAGTTTCGTCCAGGGGGCCTTCGCCTACGAGCAGTACTTC,CASSFVQGAFAYEQYF
TRBJ2-7,NA,TRBV7-9,many,TGTGCCAGCAGCTATCTGGGGGTTGGCTACGAGCAGTACTTC,CASSYLGVGYEQYF
TRBJ2-7,NA,TRBV9,NA,TGTGCCAGCAGCGGATGGCCGAAGACCGAGCAGTACTTC,CASSGWPKTEQYF
TRBJ1-2,NA,TRBV20-1,few,TGCAGTGCTAGCCTCGGGACCGCCTCTATTACTAACTATGGCTACACCTTC,CSASLGTASITNYGYTF
TRBJ2-7,TRBD2,TRBV6-1,NA,TGTGCCAGCAGTGTCTCCGGGACTAGCGGGAGGGCTTACGAGCAGTACTTC,CASSVSGTSGRAYEQYF
TRBJ1-1,TRBD1,TRBV27,NA,TGTGCCAGCAGTGCGTCCGGGACAGGGGGCCGTACTGAAGCTTTCTTT,CASSASGTGGRTEAFF
TRBJ2-2,TRBD2,TRBV11-2,many,TGTGCCAGCAGCTTGAGGTTAGCGGGAGGATCAGGGGAGCTGTTTTTT,CASSLRLAGGSGELFF
TRBJ2-3,NA,TRBV5-4,NA,TGTGCCAGCAGCCCCGGGAGTGGGGTGACAGATACGCAGTATTTT,CASSPGSGVTDTQYF
TRBJ1-4,NA,TRBV30,NA,TGTGCCTGGGTATCAGGGATGGATGAAAAACTGTTTTTT,CAWVSGMDEKLFF
TRBJ2-5,NA,TRBV2,many,TGTGCCAGCAGACTTATTCGAGAAAACCAAGAGACCCAGTACTTC,CASRLIRENQETQYF